Each of the 18 T cell receptor beta chains below was sequenced from the same sample in a study of human T cells and chemical hapten exposure. TCRdb re-called the RACE reads with MiXCR, one entry per CDR3 protein. This table has about 82,000 distinct CDR3 sequences, around 13% appearing once. Time point reported: patch test 3, about 24 weeks after DPC sensitization. The treatment denotes: therapeutic diphenylcyclopropenone sensitization with weekly scalp DPC. This material consisted of whole blood, taken in connection with sensitization to the hapten diphenylcyclopropenone (DPC). The receptor source for this set is a woman aged 45 to 65 with alopecia areata. Some clones in this sample may be carry-over from other donors' samples.

This clonotype was seen many times. A junction boundary mismatches the germline segment, possibly from a read error. The V call is TRBV7-6, the J call TRBJ2-3, with 8 bases matching TRBD2. The germline V gene has CDR1 SGHVS and CDR2 FNYEAQ. The CDR3 is 12 residues long. CDR3 protein: CASSLPSGTRHF. The CDR3 DNA reads TGTGCCAGCAGCCTCCCGAGCGGGACTAGGCATTTT. The full variable domain, its missing parts supplied by reference TRBV7-6 and TRBJ2-3, is GAGVSQSPRYKVTKRGQDVALRCDPISGHVSLYWYRQALGQGPEFLTYFNYEAQQDKSGLPNDRFSAERPEGSISTLTIQRTEQRDSAMYRCASSLPSGTRHFGPGTRLTVL.

This clonotype was detected only a few times. The V and J genes are TRBV20-1 and TRBJ1-1; D may be TRBD1 (5 bases). V lost 5 bases, J lost 0 bases, and 16 bases lay in between. The V gene's germline CDR1 is DFQATT and CDR2 SNEGSKA (reference sequence). The CDR3 sequence is 15 residues long. The CDR3 DNA sequence: TGCAGTGCTGGGTCGGGACTTGAAATGAACACTGAAGCTTTCTTT. Translated: CSAGSGLEMNTEAFF.

This clonotype appeared many times. The rearrangement joins TRBV28 to TRBJ2-3; a weak D match, TRBD2 (6 bases). The V gene lost 7 bases and the J gene lost 3 bases, with 20 bases spanning the gap. The CDR3 runs to 16 residues. The germline V gene encodes CDR1 MDHEN and CDR2 SYDVKM. The CDR3 protein is CASNLGGAFQTDTQYF. For the CDR3, the DNA is TGTGCCAGCAACCTTGGCGGGGCCTTTCAAACAGATACGCAGTATTTT.

The chain combines TRBV29-1 with TRBJ2-7; no clear D. Germline V gene sequence: CDR1 SQVTM, CDR2 ANQGSEA. The CDR3 sequence is 12 residues long. V was cut by 5 bases and J by 2 bases, with 10 bases left in between. As DNA, the CDR3 is TGCAGCGTTACCGGCGGACCCTACGAGCAGTACTTC. Translating it yields CSVTGGPYEQYF.

This clonotype has a handful of counts. This chain joins TRBV29-1 and TRBJ2-1, with D tentatively TRBD2 (5 bases). The V gene lost 6 bases and the J gene lost 2 bases, with 11 bases spanning the gap. The germline gives CDR1 SQVTM, CDR2 ANQGSEA. The CDR3 is 13 amino acids. The CDR3 reads CSVSAGAYNEQFF. As DNA, the CDR3 is TGCAGCGTCTCGGCCGGGGCCTACAATGAGCAGTTCTTC.

Ten or more counts support this clonotype. The chain employs TRBV20-1 and TRBJ2-1, with TRBD2 as a possible D gene (5 bases). From germline, CDR1 is DFQATT and CDR2 SNEGSKA (reference sequence). Trimming took off 6 bases at V and 2 bases at J, with 17 bases between the two ends. The CDR3 totals 15 residues. CDR3 sequence: CSALSGEVTYNEQFF. CDR3 bases: TGCAGTGCATTAAGCGGAGAGGTTACCTACAATGAGCAGTTCTTC.

V usage is TRBV20-1 and J usage is TRBJ2-1; a possible D gene is TRBD2 (6 bases). CDR3 length: 12 residues. Germline lookup yields CDR1 DFQATT and CDR2 SNEGSKA (reference sequence). The CDR3 here is CSATGGYNEQFF. The CDR3 region has the DNA TGCAGCGCAACCGGGGGCTACAATGAGCAGTTCTTC.

This clonotype was observed a handful of times. V and J are TRBV12-3 or TRBV12-4 and TRBJ1-1; D possibly corresponds to TRBD1 (5 bases). The CDR3 is 15 amino acids. Trimming removed 5 bases from V and 1 base from J, with 14 bases in between. In DNA, the CDR3 is TGTGCCAGCAGTGGGGCCTTACACCCGAACACTGAAGCTTTCTTT. This sequence encodes CASSGALHPNTEAFF.

This clonotype has a count of ten or more. This chain joins TRBV21-1 and TRBJ2-4; the DNA was not used to check the table's D call, TRBD2. TRBV21-1 is reported as a pseudogene. The length of the CDR3 is 21 residues. The CDR3 region has the DNA TGTGCCAGCAGCAAAGTAGACCCGAATCCACTAGCGGGGGAAGTGGAAAACATTCAGTACTTC. Its translation: CASSKVDPNPLAGEVENIQYF.

Ten or more counts support this clonotype. The V and J genes are TRBV7-2 and TRBJ2-3, with D uncertain. CDR3 size: 14 residues. The V and J ends lost 4 bases and 1 base respectively, with 9 bases between them. CDR1 is SGHTA, CDR2 FQGNSA, per germline. CDR3 sequence (DNA): TGTGCCAGCAGCTCTCTTTCCCGCACAGATACGCAGTATTTT. Translation gives CASSSLSRTDTQYF.

This clonotype was seen a few times. This chain links TRBV20-1 with TRBJ2-1, with 8 bases lining up with TRBD1. CDR1 is DFQATT, CDR2 SNEGSKA, per germline (reference sequence). The V gene end was trimmed by 6 bases and the J gene end by 0 bases; junction bases not matched to a gene: 13. The CDR3 spans 17 residues. Here the CDR3 reads CSAESRGRMTSYNEQFF. The CDR3 nucleotides read TGCAGTGCAGAAAGCAGGGGGCGGATGACCTCCTACAATGAGCAGTTCTTC.

The chain carries TRBV29-1 and TRBJ1-2, with D uncertain. Trimming shortened V by 7 bases and J by 3 bases, and 12 bases separated the two germline ends. CDR3 size: 12 residues. The germline V gene has CDR1 SQVTM and CDR2 ANQGSEA. The CDR3 protein is CSATRTDYGYTF. For the CDR3, the DNA is TGCAGCGCTACCAGGACTGACTATGGCTACACCTTC.

The V call is TRBV29-1, the J call TRBJ1-1; D gene unclear. The CDR3 is 11 amino acids. The ends were cut back, 3 bases at V and 7 bases at J, with 9 bases in the middle. The germline V gene has CDR1 SQVTM and CDR2 ANQGSEA. The CDR3 DNA reads as TGCAGCGTTGATTCGCGCAGTGAAGCTTTCTTT. Its translation: CSVDSRSEAFF.

The chain couples TRBV5-6 to TRBJ1-1; perhaps TRBD1 as D (5 bases). Trimming removed 2 bases at V and 3 bases at J, with 17 bases between. The CDR3 runs 16 residues. From germline, CDR1 is SGHDT and CDR2 YYEEEE. CDR3 sequence (DNA): TGTGCCAGCAGCTTCCGGGGCGTCACTGTGTACACTGAAGCTTTCTTT. Translation: CASSFRGVTVYTEAFF.

The chain couples TRBV5-4 to TRBJ2-1; D not certain. Trimming took 4 bases from V and 3 from J, leaving 14 bases between them. The CDR3 contains 15 residues. From germline, CDR1 is SGHNT and CDR2 YYREEE (reference sequence). CDR3 amino acids: CASSRKGTYYNEQFF. As DNA, the CDR3 is TGTGCCAGCAGCCGGAAGGGTACCTACTACAATGAGCAGTTCTTC. Combining the CDR3 with reference TRBV5-4 and TRBJ2-1 gives the whole variable domain ETGVTQSPTHLIKTRGQQVTLRCSSQSGHNTVSWYQQALGQGPQFIFQYYREEENGRGNFPPRFSGLQFPNYSSELNVNALELDDSALYLCASSRKGTYYNEQFFGPGTRLTVL.

In this sample, this clonotype turned up a few times. The rearrangement links TRBV29-1 to TRBJ2-1; D not resolved. There are 11 residues in the CDR3. V gave up 7 bases and J gave up 7 bases, with 11 bases separating them. CDR1 is SQVTM and CDR2 is ANQGSEA in the germline V gene. In DNA form, the CDR3 reads TGCAGCGCATATACCCGAAATGAGCAGTTCTTC. Translation gives CSAYTRNEQFF.

The rearrangement joins TRBV12-2 to TRBJ1-5; TRBD1, the table's D call, lacks a check against the DNA. TRBV12-2 is an annotated pseudogene. The CDR3 loop spans 16 amino acids. The CDR3 region is CAPCSRDRCVNQPQHF. CDR3 bases: TGTGCGCCATGCTCCCGGGACAGGTGTGTCAATCAGCCCCAGCATTTT.

The chain joins TRBV9 to TRBJ2-7, with 14 bases identical to TRBD2. The CDR3 totals 16 residues. V lost 4 bases and J lost 7; bases outside the gene matches: 10. Germline V lookup: CDR1 SGDLS, CDR2 YYNGEE. CDR3 in amino acids: CASSPGLAGVGGEQYF. The CDR3 bases are TGTGCCAGCAGCCCGGGACTAGCGGGAGTCGGGGGAGAGCAGTACTTC.